The clone carrying this T cell receptor (beta chain) was seen ten or more times. Its target is not known. CDR3 length: 14 amino acids. V lost 6 bases to trimming and J lost 4 bases; unmatched junction nucleotides: 9. Looked up from germline, CDR1 is DFQATT and CDR2 is SNEGSKA (reference sequence). This specimen comes from a study of T-cell reconstitution after alpha-beta-depleted transplantation in children. Points from the study as a whole: Some patients showed high day-60 TCRbeta diversity, which derived from surviving recipient T cells and thymic progenitors. Several hundred rapidly expanded clones from non-depleted graft cells reportedly supplied alpha-beta T cells about two months post-transplant. Hyperexpanded clones declined; after one year, newly produced T cells mostly supplied diversity.

TCRbeta library preparation incorporated unique molecular identifiers. TCRdb used MiXCR to reprocess the PCR reads, holding one entry per CDR3 protein. The table has under 50,000 distinct CDR3 sequences, around a tenth seen once. This clonotype was sampled from a male patient between 2 and 10 years old who had a stem cell transplant for chronic granulomatous disease, so the T cells may come from the graft donor. Sequenced here: PBMCs, mostly from graft donor cells, sampled 60 days after TCRalphabeta/CD19-depleted stem cell transplant. The chain has TRBV20-1 and TRBJ1-1; 9 bases are a match to TRBD1. The CDR3 is CSARSGQGSTEAFF. Here the CDR3 DNA reads TGCAGTGCACGATCGGGACAGGGATCCACTGAAGCTTTCTTT.